The present entry profiles one TCR beta chain with its context. Measured with immunoSEQ multiplex PCR; TCRdb has only the in-frame clones, and not every one. The data hold fewer than 400,000 clones, with around 85% observed a single time. This record belongs to a study of blood T cell repertoires in COVID-19. V dropped 4 bases and J dropped 8; count of bases not matched to a gene: 6. This CDR3 is built from 13 residues. Germline CDR1 reads SGHDT; CDR2 reads YYEEEE. Sequencing was performed on peripheral blood. The chain combines TRBV5-6 with TRBJ1-2; 9 bases are shared with TRBD1. The receptor comes from a woman aged 18 to 35 with acute or convalescent COVID-19. The CDR3 region is CASSRDRAWGYTF. For the CDR3, the DNA is TGTGCCAGCAGCCGGGACAGGGCTTGGGGCTACACCTTC.